This T cell receptor beta chain was obtained from a study of cytotoxic CD8 clonotypes in ibrutinib-treated CLL. Study-wide context: Timing of response sample collection was a median roughly twelve months after treatment start, with a range of 6 to 36.

On this clone: Its antigen is unidentified.

The assay was immunoSEQ multiplex PCR, and TCRdb's table has in-frame clones only and misses some. The sample carries tens of thousands of clones, just over 85% recorded once. The CDR3 is made up of 14 amino acids. Trimming took 2 bases from V and 2 from J, leaving 10 bases between them. Per germline, CDR1 MNHEY and CDR2 SMNVEV (reference sequence). Study findings and constraints: Rising at ibrutinib response, clonality subsequently fell back toward baseline at progression.

The input for sequencing was PBMCs, taken before ibrutinib treatment. This sequence joins TRBV27 and TRBJ2-7; perhaps TRBD1 as D (5 bases). This clonotype was obtained from a human donor with chronic lymphocytic leukemia. CDR3 DNA: TGTGCCAGCAGTTTAAGGCCAGGGCCCTACGAGCAGTACTTC. This gives the protein CASSLRPGPYEQYF.